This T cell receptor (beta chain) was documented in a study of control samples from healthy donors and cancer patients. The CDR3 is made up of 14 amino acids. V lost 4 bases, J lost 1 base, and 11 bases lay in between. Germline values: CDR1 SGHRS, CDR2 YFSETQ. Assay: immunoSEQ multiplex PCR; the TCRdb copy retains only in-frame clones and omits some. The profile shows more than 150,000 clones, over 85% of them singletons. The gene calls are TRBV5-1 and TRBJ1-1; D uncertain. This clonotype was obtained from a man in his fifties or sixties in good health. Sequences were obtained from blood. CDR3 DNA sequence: TGCGCCAGCAGCATCCGGGAGACGAACACTGAAGCTTTCTTT. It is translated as CASSIRETNTEAFF.